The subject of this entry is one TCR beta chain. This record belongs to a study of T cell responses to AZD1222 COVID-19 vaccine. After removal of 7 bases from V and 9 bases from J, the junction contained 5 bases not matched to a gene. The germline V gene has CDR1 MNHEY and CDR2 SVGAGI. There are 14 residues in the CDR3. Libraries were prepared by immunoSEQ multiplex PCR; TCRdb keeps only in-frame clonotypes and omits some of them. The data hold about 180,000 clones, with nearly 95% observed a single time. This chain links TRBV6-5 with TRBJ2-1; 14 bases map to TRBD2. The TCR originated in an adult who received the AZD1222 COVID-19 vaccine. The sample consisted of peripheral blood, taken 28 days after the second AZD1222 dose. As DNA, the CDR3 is TGTGCCAGCACCAGACTAGCGGGAGGGAGTGAGCAGTTCTTC. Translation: CASTRLAGGSEQFF.